A single sample gave rise to the 5 T cell receptor beta chains below, sequenced in a study of cytomegalovirus exposure and HLA in healthy donors. With 60 Vbeta and 13 Jbeta primers, the PCR was carried out. Assay used: immunoSEQ multiplex PCR; TCRdb lists only in-frame clones, some missing. The profile shows roughly 150,000 clones, approximately 79% of them singletons. Input material: PBMCs. All receptors come from a male donor in good health and CMV-seronegative.

This chain uses TRBV18 with TRBJ2-1; 9 bases match TRBD2. CDR1 KGHSH and CDR2 LQKENI come from the germline V gene. This CDR3 has 15 amino acids. V dropped 6 bases and J dropped 2; count of bases not matched to a gene: 5. The CDR3 sequence: CASSLSGGPYNEQFF. CDR3 in DNA: TGTGCCAGCTCGCTCAGCGGGGGGCCCTACAATGAGCAGTTCTTC.

This chain joins TRBV27 and TRBJ2-1; 8 bases agree with TRBD2. Germline lookup yields CDR1 MNHEY and CDR2 SMNVEV (reference sequence). The V and J ends lost 8 bases and 7 bases, in that order; junction bases with no gene match: 16. CDR3 length equals 16 residues. CDR3 bases: TGTGCCAGCTCGCTTCTCGGGGGGGGAATCGGGAATGAGCAGTTCTTC. Translation gives CASSLLGGGIGNEQFF.

As regards this clone: The junction differs from germline at one of its ends, possibly a read error. The chain recombines TRBV6-5 with TRBJ1-1, with a possible D match to TRBD1 (5 bases). This CDR3 is built from 11 residues. Germline values: CDR1 MNHEY, CDR2 SVGAGI. Here the CDR3 reads CASSEPYLRGF. The CDR3, as DNA: TGTGCCAGCAGCGAACCTTACCTTAGGGGTTTT.

J is TRBJ1-2 and V is TRBV5-6, with unresolved D. The CDR3 totals 12 residues. V shed 1 base and J shed 3 bases, with 4 bases lying between them. Germline V lookup: CDR1 SGHDT, CDR2 YYEEEE. The CDR3 coding sequence is TGTGCCAGCAGCTTGTTCGACTATGGCTACACCTTC. Amino acids: CASSLFDYGYTF.

The chain has TRBV19 and TRBJ1-1, with D unresolved. CDR1 is LNHDA, CDR2 SQIVND, per germline (reference sequence). The CDR3 totals 14 residues. Between the trimmed V and J ends, which lost 9 bases and 3 bases, there was a span of 17 bases. The CDR3 is CASSDGALYTEAFF. The DNA for the CDR3 is TGTGCCAGCAGCGACGGCGCTTTGTACACTGAAGCTTTCTTT.